This T cell receptor beta chain appears in the sequencing data of a study of blood T cell repertoires in COVID-19. Study as a whole: Both acute and convalescent COVID-19 samples were obtained from the United States, Italy and Spain. PBMCs, B-cell-depleted T cells, or T cells provided the cDNA or gDNA that made up the material.

TCRdb keeps only in-frame clones here, not all; method: immunoSEQ multiplex PCR. The sample contains 150,000 to 200,000 clones, over 70% of which appear only once. CDR3 size: 15 residues. V lost 7 bases and J lost 4, with 18 bases in between. Looked up from germline, CDR1 is SGHTA and CDR2 is FQGNSA. Material for sequencing was peripheral blood. This clonotype originated in a man in his fifties or sixties with acute or convalescent COVID-19. This chain connects TRBV7-2 to TRBJ2-3; perhaps TRBD2 as D (7 bases). The CDR3 sequence: CASTGWGGQSDTQYF. The CDR3 nucleotides read TGTGCCAGCACGGGTTGGGGGGGCCAGTCAGATACGCAGTATTTT.